Listed here is a single TCR beta chain. The antigen is unknown. This sample is part of a study of T-cell memory formation after mild COVID-19. Study-level results: Whereas later expanders leaned CD4+, clones contracting day 15 to 85 showed a balanced CD4/CD8 makeup. The CD4+ clones that contracted clustered mainly within CM and EM, and the CD8+ clones concentrated in EMRA. Researchers found some responding clones in pre-infection memory, a sign that cross-reactive memory joined.

Per the germline V gene, CDR1 is SQVTM and CDR2 is ANQGSEA. The V and J ends lost 5 bases and 8 bases, in that order; junction bases with no gene match: 6. CDR3 length: 14 residues. Constant-segment primers were used for 5'RACE, and the resulting TCR alpha and TCR beta cDNA libraries carried sample barcodes and UMIs. TCRdb redid the calling of the 5' RACE reads with MiXCR, one entry per CDR3 protein. The data show 350,000 or so distinct CDR3 sequences, more than 20% seen once. This chain joins TRBV29-1 and TRBJ1-6; 10 positions agree with TRBD1. The TCR originated in an adult woman who had mild COVID-19 (a few samples of this study predate the infection). Cell type and time point are not known. The sequencing sample was made of PBMCs or a T cell subset sorted from them (not recorded which). CDR3 DNA sequence: TGCAGCGTTTCCTCCGGGACAGGGGATTCACCCCTCCACTTT. It codes for CSVSSGTGDSPLHF.